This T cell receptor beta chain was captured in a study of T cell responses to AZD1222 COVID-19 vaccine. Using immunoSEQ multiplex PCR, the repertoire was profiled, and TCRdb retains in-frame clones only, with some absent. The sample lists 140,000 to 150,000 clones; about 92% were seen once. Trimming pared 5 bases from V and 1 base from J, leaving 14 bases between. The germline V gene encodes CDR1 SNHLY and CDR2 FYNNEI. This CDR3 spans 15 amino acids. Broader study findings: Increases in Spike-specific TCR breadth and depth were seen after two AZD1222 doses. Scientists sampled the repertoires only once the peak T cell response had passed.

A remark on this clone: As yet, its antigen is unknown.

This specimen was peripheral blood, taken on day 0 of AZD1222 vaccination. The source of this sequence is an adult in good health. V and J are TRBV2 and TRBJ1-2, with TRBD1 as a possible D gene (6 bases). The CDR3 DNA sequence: TGTGCCAGCAGTCTACAGGGACGGGGTAACTATGGCTACACCTTC. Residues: CASSLQGRGNYGYTF.